The 10 T cell receptor beta chains listed next were all sequenced from one sample in a study of T cells in Graves' hyperthyroidism and ophthalmopathy. RNA transcripts gave rise to amplified TCR beta CDR3 regions. HTBI primers drove first-round RT-PCR of the TCR CDR3. MiXCR was run by TCRdb on the multiplex PCR reads, yielding one entry per CDR3 protein. The sample has hundreds of thousands of distinct CDR3 sequences, around 45% seen once. Sample: peripheral blood or thyroid tissue (not recorded which). The receptors shown here come from a woman between 18 and 30 years old with Graves' hyperthyroidism.

This clonotype has only a few counts. V usage is TRBV29-1 and J usage is TRBJ1-1; TRBD1 agrees at 7 bases. Germline CDR1 SQVTM, CDR2 ANQGSEA. With V trimmed by 0 bases and J by 9 bases, 4 bases remained unmatched. The CDR3 length is 12 residues. Written as DNA, the CDR3 is TGCAGCGTTGAAGATGGGACAGATAAAGCTTTCTTT. This encodes CSVEDGTDKAFF.

The chain links TRBV12-3 or TRBV12-4 to TRBJ2-7, with 14 nucleotides matching TRBD2. After removal of 3 bases from V and 5 bases from J, the junction contained 9 bases not matched to a gene. The CDR3 has 17 residues. The CDR3 DNA follows: TGTGCCAGCAGTTTCACCGGGACTAGCGGGAGAGGGCACGAGCAGTACTTC. This translates into CASSFTGTSGRGHEQYF.

In this sample, this clonotype turned up many times. CDR3 sequence (DNA): TGTGCCAGCAGAGGGACAGGCGAAGCTTTCTTT. Amino acid sequence: CASRGTGEAFF. V usage is TRBV2 and J usage is TRBJ1-1; 8 nucleotides agree with TRBD1. CDR3 length equals 11 residues. V dropped 6 bases and J dropped 8; count of bases not matched to a gene: 2. Germline CDR1 reads SNHLY; CDR2 reads FYNNEI. Drawing the rest from reference TRBV2 and TRBJ1-1, the complete variable domain is EPEVTQTPSHQVTQMGQEVILRCVPISNHLYFYWYRQILGQKVEFLVSFYNNEISEKSEIFDDQFSVERPDGSNFTLKIRSTKLEDSAMYFCASRGTGEAFFGQGTRLTVV.

The chain links TRBV29-1 to TRBJ1-2; D is undetermined. V lost 3 bases and J 6 bases, leaving 8 bases between the germline ends. Germline-derived CDR1 and CDR2 are SQVTM and ANQGSEA. The CDR3 is 11 residues long. The CDR3 protein is CSVELHNGYTF. DNA of the CDR3: TGCAGCGTTGAGCTTCATAATGGCTACACCTTC.

The chain recombines TRBV20-1 with TRBJ2-5; 8 bases map to TRBD2. After removal of 4 bases from V and 2 bases from J, the junction contained 3 bases not matched to a gene. The V gene's germline CDR1 is DFQATT and CDR2 SNEGSKA (reference sequence). This CDR3 region has 13 residues. The CDR3 sequence: CSANREGQETQYF. The DNA for the CDR3 is TGCAGTGCTAACCGGGAGGGTCAAGAGACCCAGTACTTC.

This clonotype has just one count. An end of the junction does not agree with germline; a read error may underlie this. The chain couples TRBV5-5 to TRBJ2-7, with a weak D call TRBD2 (6 bases). CDR1 and CDR2 (germline): SGHKS, YYEKEE (reference sequence). The CDR3 runs 17 residues. CDR3 sequence (DNA): TGCGCCAGCAGCCAACTTAGGTTGGGCGGGAACTCCTACGAGCAGTACTTC. Protein sequence: CASSQLRLGGNSYEQYF.

The chain carries TRBV20-1 and TRBJ2-7; tentatively, D is TRBD2 (6 bases). CDR1 DFQATT and CDR2 SNEGSKA come from the germline V gene (reference sequence). The CDR3 covers 15 residues. Between the trimmed V and J ends, which lost 0 bases and 3 bases, there was a span of 15 bases. Here the CDR3 reads CSARDLLREGYEQYF. CDR3 nucleotide sequence: TGCAGTGCTAGAGATCTCTTGCGGGAAGGCTACGAGCAGTACTTC.

The chain couples TRBV29-1 to TRBJ2-7; D might be TRBD1 (6 bases). CDR1 and CDR2 (germline): SQVTM, ANQGSEA. Trimming shortened V by 4 bases and J by 3 bases, and 10 bases separated the two germline ends. This CDR3 spans 12 amino acids. Here the CDR3 reads CSVGLGGYEQYF. The CDR3 coding sequence is TGCAGCGTTGGTTTAGGGGGCTACGAGCAGTACTTC.

In this sample, this clonotype turned up a few times. The chain employs TRBV19 and TRBJ1-2; TRBD1 aligns across 8 bases. Germline trimming cut 3 bases from V and 7 bases from J; bases unmatched to any gene: 13. This CDR3 has 16 amino acids. Germline loops: CDR1 LNHDA, CDR2 SQIVND (reference sequence). The CDR3 is CASSIARSRQGIGYTF. The CDR3 DNA follows: TGTGCCAGTAGTATCGCCCGCTCAAGACAGGGGATTGGCTACACCTTC.

This clonotype has a handful of counts. J is TRBJ1-2 and V is TRBV7-9, with 9 bases fitting TRBD1. Germline V gives CDR1 SEHNR, CDR2 FQNEAQ (reference sequence). V shed 5 bases, J shed 5 bases, and the junction held 9 bases outside the gene matches. CDR3 length equals 15 residues. The CDR3 coding sequence is TGTGCCAGCAGCGCAACCGGGACAGGGTTTTATGGCTACACCTTC. It codes for CASSATGTGFYGYTF.